This T cell receptor (beta chain) is from a study of cytomegalovirus exposure and HLA in healthy donors. Study-level background: Early released data had around 89 million unique TCRs, all coming from HLA-typed donors.

CDR3 length equals 15 residues. Germline lookup yields CDR1 SNHLY and CDR2 FYNNEI. Trimming took off 5 bases at V and 6 bases at J, with 17 bases between the two ends. Primers included in the PCR were 60 Vbeta and 13 Jbeta primers. Data came from immunoSEQ multiplex PCR; TCRdb stores just in-frame clones and leaves some out. The profile shows roughly 140,000 clones, roughly 70% of them singletons. Comment on this clone: The target antigen is unknown.

Study-wide results and caveats: Accurate prediction of most subjects' HLA-A and HLA-B alleles from TCR beta sequences was reported.

The genes are TRBV2 and TRBJ2-1, with D possibly matching TRBD1 (6 bases). The material sequenced was PBMCs. The clonotype comes from a woman aged 40 to 50 in good health and CMV-seronegative. This chain's CDR3 is CASSLRWQGLNEQFF. The DNA for the CDR3 is TGTGCCAGCAGTCTCCGATGGCAGGGGCTCAATGAGCAGTTCTTC.